What follows is one T cell receptor beta chain and its context. Its target is not known. This record comes from a study of vaccination and CD4 T cells after COVID-19. Study-level background: Participants received two doses of either BNT162b2 or mRNA-1273 vaccine. The stimulus for the cells was overlapping spike peptides derived from SARS-CoV-2, HCoV-NL63, HCoV-OC43 and HCoV-229E.

The Oncomine TCR Beta short-read assay was applied to DNA of cultured CD4+ T cells. TCRdb recomputed calls from the PCR reads with MiXCR, one row per CDR3 protein. The data contain over 10,000 distinct CDR3 sequences, approximately 37% of them singletons. The CDR3 extends over 17 amino acids. From germline, CDR1 is MNHEY and CDR2 SVGAGI. The V end was cut by 2 bases, the J end by 1 base, with 17 bases between. As to treatment: approximately nine-day PBMC culture with coronavirus spike peptide pools or control peptides (ViraFEST assay). It was after roughly ten days of culture that CD4+ T cells were isolated by negative selection.

The V and J genes are TRBV6-5 and TRBJ1-1, with a tentative D call TRBD1 (6 bases). This TCR was recovered from a human donor with COVID-19. The sequencing sample was made of cultured CD4+ T cells from blood. The CDR3 is CASSYIRQARGNTEAFF. The DNA for the CDR3 is TGTGCCAGCAGTTACATAAGACAGGCGAGGGGGAACACTGAAGCTTTCTTT.